This passage covers 21 T cell receptor beta chains from one sample sequenced in a study of tumor and adjacent non-tumor tissue in lung cancer. Three rounds of nested PCR, following a modified ARM-PCR protocol, produced the TCRbeta library. TCRdb re-called the multiplex PCR reads with MiXCR, one entry per CDR3 protein. The data contain 90,000 to 130,000 distinct CDR3 sequences, 84% of them singletons. RNA was extracted from bulk tissue without any cell sorting. The specimen sequenced was lung tumor tissue. The receptors derive from a man between 70 and 80 years old with non-small cell lung cancer.

Notes on this clonotype: The germline gene is not matched at one end of the junction; a read error may be the cause. V usage is TRBV5-6 and J usage is TRBJ2-7; 8 bases agree with TRBD1. This CDR3 has 16 residues. Germline V gene sequence: CDR1 SGHDT, CDR2 YYEEEE. The CDR3 DNA follows: TGTCCCATCAGCTCCGTTATCCGGGACAGGACCTACGAGCAGTATTTC. As protein: CPISSVIRDRTYEQYF.

A word on this clonotype: Germline is not matched at one junction end, which may reflect a read error. The rearrangement links TRBV6-1 to TRBJ2-1; D perhaps matches TRBD2 (6 bases). The V gene's germline CDR1 is MNHNS and CDR2 SASEGT. The CDR3 has 19 amino acids. CDR3 sequence reads: CASSDPGGPGLLAYNEQSF. Here the CDR3 DNA reads TGTGCCAGCAGTGATCCAGGAGGGCCGGGTTTGCTCGCCTACAATGAGCAGTCCTTC.

About this clonotype: No conserved phenylalanine or tryptophan is present at the end of the CDR3, so a read error is the likely explanation. This rearrangement joins TRBV11-1 to TRBJ2-7; D not certain. CDR3 length: 14 residues. Germline lookup yields CDR1 SGHAT and CDR2 FQDESV (reference sequence). The CDR3: CVSQPPEQSYEQYL. In nucleotides, the CDR3 is TGTGTCAGCCAACCTCCGGAACAGAGCTACGAGCAGTACTTA.

This chain uses TRBV6-5 with TRBJ1-6; no clear D. This CDR3 is 14 amino acids long. The V end lost 1 base, the J end lost 9 bases, and 10 bases lay between the germline ends. Germline CDR1 reads MNHEY; CDR2 reads SVGAGI. This CDR3 is CASSYLIGGSPLHF. CDR3 nucleotide sequence: TGTGCCAGCAGTTACTTGATTGGCGGTTCACCCCTCCACTTT.

On this clonotype itself: A much larger clonotype is one base distant, so this may be a read error. This chain joins TRBV20-1 and TRBJ2-3; D is unclear. Between the trimmed V and J ends, which lost 7 bases and 2 bases, there was a span of 16 bases. CDR1 is DFQATT and CDR2 is SNEGSKA in the germline V gene (reference sequence). The CDR3 loop spans 14 amino acids. The CDR3 sequence is CSVKTQPITDTQYF. In DNA form, the CDR3 reads TGCAGTGTTAAGACCCAGCCCATCACAGATACGCAGTATTTT.

The table lists this clonotype with many counts. No conserved phenylalanine or tryptophan ends this CDR3, so it is likely a read error. This chain joins TRBV29-1 and TRBJ1-5; no firm D call. The CDR3 totals 13 residues. The ends were cut back, 7 bases at V and 0 bases at J, with 10 bases in the middle. Germline V gene sequence: CDR1 SQVTM, CDR2 ANQGSEA. Here the CDR3 DNA reads TGCAGCGCTTTGACGTATAGCAATCAGCCCCAGCATCTT. It yields the protein CSALTYSNQPQHL.

A remark on this clonotype: This may be a read error, as it is one base from a much larger clone. The chain employs TRBV7-2 and TRBJ1-3; 7 nucleotides match TRBD1. This CDR3 spans 17 amino acids. Germline V gene lookup returns CDR1 SGHTA and CDR2 FQGNSA. V shed 5 bases, J shed 2 bases, and the junction held 12 bases outside the gene matches. CDR3 bases: TGTGCCAGCAGCCTCACAGGGGTCTTACCGACTGGAAACACCATATATTTT. It is translated as CASSLTGVLPTGNTIYF.

The chain links TRBV4-1 to TRBJ2-5, with D possibly being TRBD2 (6 bases). The CDR3 covers 14 residues. Between the trimmed V and J ends, which lost 6 bases and 3 bases, there was a span of 14 bases. From germline, CDR1 is MGHRA and CDR2 YSYEKL. CDR3 coding DNA: TGCGCCAGCAGAGAACAGTGGGGGGAAGAGACCCAGTACTTC. Translated, it gives CASREQWGEETQYF.

As concerns this clonotype: A read error may produce the germline difference seen at one junction end. The J gene is TRBJ2-5, the V gene TRBV14; D could derive from TRBD1 or TRBD2 (5 bases each). The germline V gene encodes CDR1 SGHDN and CDR2 FVKESK. This CDR3 region has 11 residues. The CDR3 region has the DNA TGTGTCAGCAGCCAAACGGGGACCCACTACTTC. It encodes CVSSQTGTHYF. Full variable domain (rest looked up from reference TRBV14 and TRBJ2-5): EAGVTQFPSHSVIEKGQTVTLRCDPISGHDNLYWYRRVMGKEIKFLLHFVKESKQDESGMPNNRFLAERTGGTYSTLKVQPAELEDSGVYFCVSSQTGTHYFGPGTRLLVL.

Details on this clonotype: The missing conserved phenylalanine or tryptophan at the end of this CDR3 makes a read error likely. V and J are TRBV5-5 and TRBJ1-1; D is ambiguous. Germline assignment: CDR1 SGHKS and CDR2 YYEKEE (reference sequence). CDR3 length: 13 amino acids. CDR3 nucleotide sequence: TGTGCCAGCAGCTCTCACGGGTTCACTGGAGCTTTCTCT. Its translation: CASSSHGFTGAFS.

In the case of this clonotype: The CDR3 ends on some other residue instead of the conserved phenylalanine or tryptophan, so this is likely a read error. It is unclear where the CDR3 begins or ends on the DNA, so no DNA is shown, and the CDR3 is as TCRdb lists it. The rearrangement links TRBV4-2 to TRBJ2-1; the tabulated D call, TRBD2, remains unverified against the DNA. Germline CDR1 LGHNA, CDR2 YNFKEQ. The CDR3 numbers 15 amino acids, ends counted. This CDR3 is CASSPGTSGAQEHFL.

This clonotype was observed many times. The chain uses TRBV6-5 and TRBJ2-7, with D possibly being TRBD2 (6 bases). Germline CDR1 MNHEY, CDR2 SVGAGI. V lost 0 bases to trimming and J lost 7 bases, with 19 bases between them. The CDR3 contains 16 residues. DNA for the CDR3: TGTGCCAGCAGTTACTCTACGGGACTTAATTCGGGGGAGCAGTACTTC. Its protein is CASSYSTGLNSGEQYF.

As regards this clonotype: This is likely a read error, given that the CDR3 carries no conserved phenylalanine or tryptophan at its end. The chain combines TRBV6-1 with TRBJ2-7; no clear D gene. This CDR3 contains 11 residues. CDR1 MNHNS and CDR2 SASEGT come from the germline V gene. Trimming shortened V by 7 bases and J by 6 bases, and 10 bases separated the two germline ends. The chain's CDR3 is CASILAGEQYL. CDR3 DNA: TGTGCCAGCATCTTGGCTGGCGAGCAGTACTTA.

A word on this clonotype: Sequence at one end of the junction differs from germline and may be a read error. The chain is built from TRBV11-2 and TRBJ2-7, with 9 bases matching TRBD1. The CDR3 runs 18 residues. The germline V gene encodes CDR1 SGHAT and CDR2 FQNNGV. CDR3: CARTRTRTGDSGDYEHYF. As DNA, the CDR3 is TGTGCCAGGACCCGAACCAGGACAGGGGACTCTGGGGATTACGAGCATTACTTC.

The CDR3 DNA reads TGTGCCAGCAGTTGGGGCAGGGGGCTGAATCAGCCCCAGTATTTT. Amino acid sequence: CASSWGRGLNQPQYF. The V and J genes are TRBV6-2 or TRBV6-3 and TRBJ1-5; 8 bases agree with TRBD1. The closer fit of TRBJ2-3 to the DNA end suggests the J call may be wrong. The germline V gene has CDR1 MNHEY and CDR2 SVGEGT. The CDR3 has 15 amino acids.

Concerning this clonotype: At one end the junction does not follow the germline gene, possibly because of a read error. The chain employs TRBV29-1 and TRBJ2-3, with a tentative D call TRBD2 (5 bases). CDR1 is SQVTM, CDR2 ANQGSEA, per germline. The CDR3 extends over 14 amino acids. The CDR3 nucleotides read TGCAGCGCTGAGGTTATTGGGAGCATAGATACGCAGTATTTT. It codes for CSAEVIGSIDTQYF.

This clonotype occurred many times. The chain couples TRBV28 to TRBJ1-5; 7 bases align to TRBD1. This CDR3 comprises 14 residues. With 7 bases clipped from V and 6 bases from J, the junction kept 9 bases outside the gene matches. Germline loops: CDR1 MDHEN, CDR2 SYDVKM. CDR3 sequence: CASKRGGLSQPQHF. CDR3 coding DNA: TGTGCCAGCAAACGAGGGGGCCTGAGTCAGCCCCAGCATTTT. The variable domain in full, with the rest retrieved from reference TRBV28 and TRBJ1-5, is DVKVTQSSRYLVKRTGEKVFLECVQDMDHENMFWYRQDPGLGLRLIYFSYDVKMKEKGDIPEGYSVSREKKERFSLILESASTNQTSMYLCASKRGGLSQPQHFGDGTRLSIL.

On this clonotype: One end of the junction does not line up with germline, which may come from a read error. This chain uses TRBV20-1 with TRBJ2-1; tentative D call: TRBD1 (6 bases). Germline V gene data show CDR1 as DFQATT and CDR2 as SNEGSKA (reference sequence). CDR3 length equals 16 residues. CDR3 region: CGARDLDRGSYNEQSF. CDR3 nucleotide sequence: TGCGGTGCTAGAGATCTGGACAGAGGCTCCTACAATGAGCAGTCCTTC.

This clonotype came up once. The conserved closing phenylalanine or tryptophan is absent in this CDR3, likely reflecting a read error. V and J are TRBV29-1 and TRBJ2-3; TRBD1 agrees at 9 bases. There are 17 residues in the CDR3. CDR1 and CDR2 from the germline V gene are SQVTM and ANQGSEA. The trim removed 8 bases at V and 2 bases at J, leaving 17 bases unmatched. This chain's CDR3 is CSIIPYVTGGDTDTQYI. As DNA, the CDR3 is TGCAGCATAATCCCATATGTGACAGGGGGGGACACAGATACGCAGTATATT.

A remark on this clonotype: Because the CDR3 is missing its conserved closing phenylalanine or tryptophan, this is likely a read error. Because the CDR3's place on the DNA is in doubt, the DNA is left out and the CDR3 is given as listed by TCRdb. V usage is TRBV10-2 and J usage is TRBJ2-5; the D call in the table, TRBD2, was not verified against the DNA. The CDR3 is 16 residues long, counting both termini. The germline CDR1 and CDR2 sequences are WSHSY and SAAADI. CDR3: CATQGGATKGGETQYV.

This chain connects TRBV12-3 or TRBV12-4 to TRBJ1-5; D is ambiguous. V lost 0 bases, J lost 6 bases, and 9 bases lay in between. The CDR3 is made up of 14 amino acids. The CDR3 region is CASSLASGLQPQHF. The CDR3 coding sequence is TGTGCCAGCAGTTTAGCGAGCGGGCTTCAGCCCCAGCATTTT.